Shown below are 17 T cell receptor beta chains from a single sample sequenced in a study of T cells in localized non-small cell lung cancer. The table came from immunoSEQ multiplex PCR; TCRdb's copy has only in-frame clones and leaves some out. Altogether over 50,000 clones are present, around 90% being singletons, with the ten largest covering nearly 2%. Here the sequenced sample was peripheral blood, taken before any cancer treatment. All receptors derive from a woman aged 40-70 years with stage I lung adenocarcinoma.

This clone came up once. The V gene is TRBV6-1, the J gene TRBJ1-2, with 7 bases that match TRBD1. The CDR3 has 14 residues. V lost 5 bases to trimming and J lost 2 bases; unmatched junction nucleotides: 5. Per the germline V gene, CDR1 is MNHNS and CDR2 is SASEGT. The CDR3 sequence is CASSPRQGNYGYTF. CDR3 DNA sequence: TGTGCCAGCAGTCCGCGACAGGGAAACTATGGCTACACCTTC.

This clone is a singleton in its sample. The V call is TRBV4-3, the J call TRBJ1-1; unclear D gene. Germline CDR1 LGHNA, CDR2 YSLEER. Trimming left V 0 bases short and J 4 bases short, with 18 bases between. This CDR3 is 17 amino acids long. In nucleotides, the CDR3 is TGCGCCAGCAGCCAAGATACTGGCACGTCGGGTTTCACTGAAGCTTTCTTT. Its translation: CASSQDTGTSGFTEAFF.

Written as DNA, the CDR3 is TGTGCCAGCACTTCGCTTTCTGAAGGGACTTACGAGCAGTACTTC. It specifies CASTSLSEGTYEQYF. The chain couples TRBV6-5 to TRBJ2-7; possible D gene TRBD2, 6 bases. Trimming cost V 7 bases and J 4 bases, with 20 bases left between them. There are 15 residues in the CDR3. Germline V gene data show CDR1 as MNHEY and CDR2 as SVGAGI.

The chain joins TRBV27 to TRBJ2-1; no firm D call. The germline V and J ends were trimmed by 2 bases and 8 bases, with 13 bases remaining between them. Germline V gives CDR1 MNHEY, CDR2 SMNVEV (reference sequence). The CDR3 has 14 residues. The CDR3 sequence: CASSLNTVWDEQFF. The CDR3 bases are TGTGCCAGCAGTTTAAATACAGTTTGGGATGAGCAGTTCTTC.

This chain connects TRBV5-1 to TRBJ1-2; no clear D. Germline assignment: CDR1 SGHRS and CDR2 YFSETQ. V dropped 0 bases and J dropped 3 bases, with 12 bases sitting between them. The CDR3 is made up of 15 amino acids. The CDR3 coding sequence is TGCGCCAGCAGCTTGGCGGCAGGCCCTGACTATGGCTACACCTTC. Translation: CASSLAAGPDYGYTF.

The chain employs TRBV4-2 and TRBJ2-5, with 14 bases fitting TRBD2. This CDR3 is 16 amino acids long. With 4 bases clipped from V and 5 bases from J, the junction kept 6 bases outside the gene matches. Germline CDR1 is LGHNA and CDR2 is YNFKEQ. The CDR3 sequence: CASSRGTSGRGETQYF. CDR3 sequence (DNA): TGTGCCAGCAGCCGAGGGACTAGCGGGAGAGGGGAGACCCAGTACTTC.

V gene TRBV5-1 combines with J gene TRBJ1-3, with 7 bases fitting TRBD1. The CDR3 has 18 residues. CDR1 and CDR2 from the germline V gene are SGHRS and YFSETQ. The junction had 17 bases not matched to a gene; V was cut back by 3 bases and J by 5 bases. DNA for the CDR3: TGCGCCAGCAGCTCGGAGCCGCCTAACAGGGGAAGTAGAAACACCATATATTTT. Protein sequence: CASSSEPPNRGSRNTIYF.

This sequence joins TRBV9 and TRBJ1-5; D gene ambiguous. The V end was cut by 4 bases, the J end by 3 bases, with 14 bases between. This CDR3 region has 15 residues. The V gene's germline CDR1 is SGDLS and CDR2 YYNGEE. CDR3 residues: CASSPSDLSNQPQHF. The CDR3 DNA reads as TGTGCCAGCAGCCCAAGCGACCTGTCCAATCAGCCCCAGCATTTT.

The rearrangement links TRBV10-3 to TRBJ2-2; no clear D. CDR1 and CDR2 from the germline V gene are ENHRY and SYGVKD. The V end lost 2 bases, the J end lost 5 bases, and 12 bases lay between the germline ends. The CDR3 length is 15 residues. CDR3 nucleotide sequence: TGTGCCATCAGTGAGACCGGAAGAGCAACCGGGGAGCTGTTTTTT. It codes for CAISETGRATGELFF.

This chain joins TRBV5-5 and TRBJ2-1, with D possibly matching TRBD1 (5 bases). There are 15 residues in the CDR3. CDR1 SGHKS and CDR2 YYEKEE come from the germline V gene (reference sequence). The V gene lost 0 bases and the J gene lost 4 bases, with 11 bases spanning the gap. CDR3 sequence reads: CASSLETASYNEQFF. The DNA of the CDR3 is TGTGCCAGCAGCTTGGAGACAGCCTCTTACAATGAGCAGTTCTTC.

The chain uses TRBV19 and TRBJ2-2; D gene unclear. The germline CDR1 and CDR2 sequences are LNHDA and SQIVND (reference sequence). V lost 3 bases and J 6 bases, leaving 11 bases between the germline ends. This CDR3 has 14 amino acids. The CDR3 region is CASSITRAAGELFF. DNA of the CDR3: TGTGCCAGTAGTATCACTCGGGCCGCCGGGGAGCTGTTTTTT.

The chain recombines TRBV28 with TRBJ2-5; 10 nucleotides line up with TRBD1. Unmatched junction bases numbered 4, after V lost 5 bases and J lost 4 bases. Germline assignment: CDR1 MDHEN and CDR2 SYDVKM. This CDR3 spans 14 amino acids. CDR3 DNA: TGTGCCAGCAGTCCTGGGGACAGGGGAGAGACCCAGTACTTC. This codes for CASSPGDRGETQYF.

The rearrangement uses TRBV6-5 and TRBJ1-1; D ambiguous. Looked up from germline, CDR1 is MNHEY and CDR2 is SVGAGI. Trimming took off 0 bases at V and 7 bases at J, with 12 bases between the two ends. This CDR3 contains 14 residues. This chain's CDR3 is CASSYSVWEGEAFF. CDR3 DNA: TGTGCCAGCAGTTACTCGGTCTGGGAGGGTGAAGCTTTCTTT.

The chain links TRBV20-1 to TRBJ2-7; D gene uncertain. The CDR3 runs 11 residues. Trimming shortened V by 3 bases and J by 2 bases, and 5 bases separated the two germline ends. CDR1 is DFQATT, CDR2 SNEGSKA, per germline (reference sequence). In DNA form, the CDR3 reads TGCAGTGCTAGTTTTGCCTACGAGCAGTACTTC. The encoded protein is CSASFAYEQYF.

This clone was detected only a few times. The gene calls are TRBV5-8 and TRBJ1-5; no clear D gene. The V end was cut by 1 base, the J end by 3 bases, with 5 bases between. The CDR3 has 13 amino acids. Germline V gives CDR1 SGHTS, CDR2 YDEGEE. The CDR3 protein is CASSLRINQPQHF. The CDR3 coding sequence is TGTGCCAGCAGCTTGAGAATCAATCAGCCCCAGCATTTT.

This chain uses TRBV19 with TRBJ2-1; D is perhaps TRBD2 (5 bases). V was pared by 1 base and J by 3 bases, with 7 bases between. The CDR3 is made up of 14 amino acids. Germline lookup yields CDR1 LNHDA and CDR2 SQIVND (reference sequence). The DNA for the CDR3 is TGTGCCAGTAGTATAGGTCGGGACTACAATGAGCAGTTCTTC. This codes for CASSIGRDYNEQFF.

The V and J genes are TRBV5-1 and TRBJ1-2; TRBD1 agrees at 7 bases. V lost 1 base and J lost 5; bases outside the gene matches: 5. The CDR3 consists of 14 residues. Germline loops: CDR1 SGHRS, CDR2 YFSETQ. The CDR3 bases are TGCGCCAGCAGCTTGACAGGGGAAGGGTATGGCTACACCTTC. Its protein product is CASSLTGEGYGYTF.